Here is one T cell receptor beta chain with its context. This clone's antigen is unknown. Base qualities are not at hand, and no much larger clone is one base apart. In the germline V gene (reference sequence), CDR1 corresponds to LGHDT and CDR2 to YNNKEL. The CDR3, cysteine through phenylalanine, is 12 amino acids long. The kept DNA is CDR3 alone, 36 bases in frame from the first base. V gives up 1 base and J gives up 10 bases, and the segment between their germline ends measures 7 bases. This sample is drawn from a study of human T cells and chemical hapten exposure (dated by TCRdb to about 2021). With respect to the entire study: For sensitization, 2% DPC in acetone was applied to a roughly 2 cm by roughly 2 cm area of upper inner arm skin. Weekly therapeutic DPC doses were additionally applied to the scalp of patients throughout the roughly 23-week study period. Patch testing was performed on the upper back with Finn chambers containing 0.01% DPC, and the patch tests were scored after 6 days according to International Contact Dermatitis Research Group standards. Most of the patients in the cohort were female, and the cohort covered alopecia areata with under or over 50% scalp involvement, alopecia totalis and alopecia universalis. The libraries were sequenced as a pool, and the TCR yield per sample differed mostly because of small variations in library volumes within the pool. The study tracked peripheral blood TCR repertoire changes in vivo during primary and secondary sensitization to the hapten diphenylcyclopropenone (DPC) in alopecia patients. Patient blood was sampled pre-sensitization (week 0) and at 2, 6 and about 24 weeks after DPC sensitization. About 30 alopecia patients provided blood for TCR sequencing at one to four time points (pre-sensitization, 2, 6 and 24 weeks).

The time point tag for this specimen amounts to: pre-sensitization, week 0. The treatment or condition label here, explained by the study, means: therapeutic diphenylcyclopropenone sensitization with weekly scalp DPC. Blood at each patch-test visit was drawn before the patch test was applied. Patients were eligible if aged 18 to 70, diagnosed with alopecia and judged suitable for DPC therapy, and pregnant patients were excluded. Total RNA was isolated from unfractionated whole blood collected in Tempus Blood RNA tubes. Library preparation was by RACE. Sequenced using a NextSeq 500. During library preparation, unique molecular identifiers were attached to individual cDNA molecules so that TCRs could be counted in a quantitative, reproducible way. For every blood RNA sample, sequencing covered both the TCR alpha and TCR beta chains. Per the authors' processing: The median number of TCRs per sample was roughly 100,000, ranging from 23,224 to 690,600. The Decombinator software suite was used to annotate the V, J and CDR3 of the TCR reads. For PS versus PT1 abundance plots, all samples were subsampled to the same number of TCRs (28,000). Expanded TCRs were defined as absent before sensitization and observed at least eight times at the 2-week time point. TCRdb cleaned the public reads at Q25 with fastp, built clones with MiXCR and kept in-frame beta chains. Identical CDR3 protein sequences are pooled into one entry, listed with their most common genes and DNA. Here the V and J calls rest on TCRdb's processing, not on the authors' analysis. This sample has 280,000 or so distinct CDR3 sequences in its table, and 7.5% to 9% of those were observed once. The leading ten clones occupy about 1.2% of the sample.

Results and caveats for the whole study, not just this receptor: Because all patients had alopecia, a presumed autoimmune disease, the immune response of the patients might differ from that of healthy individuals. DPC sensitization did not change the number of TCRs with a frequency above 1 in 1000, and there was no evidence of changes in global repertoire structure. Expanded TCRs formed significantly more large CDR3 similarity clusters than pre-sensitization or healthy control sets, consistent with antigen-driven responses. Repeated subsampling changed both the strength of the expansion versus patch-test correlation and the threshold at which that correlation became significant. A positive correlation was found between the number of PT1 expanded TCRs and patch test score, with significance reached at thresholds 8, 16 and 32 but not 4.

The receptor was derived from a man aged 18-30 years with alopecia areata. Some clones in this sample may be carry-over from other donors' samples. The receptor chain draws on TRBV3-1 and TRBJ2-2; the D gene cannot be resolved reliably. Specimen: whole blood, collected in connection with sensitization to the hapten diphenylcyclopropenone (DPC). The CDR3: CASSQGPEELFF. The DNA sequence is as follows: TGTGCCAGCAGCCAAGGGCCCGAGGAGCTGTTTTTT.